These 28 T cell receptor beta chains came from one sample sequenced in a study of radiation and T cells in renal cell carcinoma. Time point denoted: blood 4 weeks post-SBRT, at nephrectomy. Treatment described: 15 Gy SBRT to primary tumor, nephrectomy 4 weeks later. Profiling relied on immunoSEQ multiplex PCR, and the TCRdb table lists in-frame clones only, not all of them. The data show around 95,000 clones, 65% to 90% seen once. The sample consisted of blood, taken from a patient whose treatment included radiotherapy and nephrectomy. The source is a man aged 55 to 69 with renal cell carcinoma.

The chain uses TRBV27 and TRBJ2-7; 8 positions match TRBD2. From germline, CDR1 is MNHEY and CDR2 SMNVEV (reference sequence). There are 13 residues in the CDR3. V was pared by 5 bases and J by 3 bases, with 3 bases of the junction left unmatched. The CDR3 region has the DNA TGTGCCAGCAGTCGCCGGGAGGGCTACGAGCAGTACTTC. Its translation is CASSRREGYEQYF.

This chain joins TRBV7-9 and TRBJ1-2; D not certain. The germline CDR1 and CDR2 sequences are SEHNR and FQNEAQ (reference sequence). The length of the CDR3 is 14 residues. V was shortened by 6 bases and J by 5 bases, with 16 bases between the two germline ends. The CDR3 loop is CASSQLKLPYGYTF. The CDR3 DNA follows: TGTGCCAGCAGTCAACTAAAGCTCCCGTATGGCTACACCTTC.

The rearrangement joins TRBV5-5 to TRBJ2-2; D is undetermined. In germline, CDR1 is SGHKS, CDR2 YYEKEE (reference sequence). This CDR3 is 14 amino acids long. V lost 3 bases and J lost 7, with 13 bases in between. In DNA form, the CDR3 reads TGTGCCAGCAGCTCAAGACCCGATCACGGGGAGCTGTTTTTT. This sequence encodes CASSSRPDHGELFF.

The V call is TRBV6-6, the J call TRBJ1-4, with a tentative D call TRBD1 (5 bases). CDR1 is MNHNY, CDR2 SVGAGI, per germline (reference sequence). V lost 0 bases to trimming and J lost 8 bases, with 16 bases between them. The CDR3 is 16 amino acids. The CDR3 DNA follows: TGTGCCAGCAGTTACTCGACCAGGGTTGAGGGGGAAAAACTGTTTTTT. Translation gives CASSYSTRVEGEKLFF.

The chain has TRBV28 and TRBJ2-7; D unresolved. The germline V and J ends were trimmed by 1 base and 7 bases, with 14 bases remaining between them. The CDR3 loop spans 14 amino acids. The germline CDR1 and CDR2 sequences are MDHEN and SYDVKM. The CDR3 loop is CASSLYVAISEQYF. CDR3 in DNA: TGTGCCAGCAGTTTATATGTAGCAATCTCGGAGCAGTACTTC.

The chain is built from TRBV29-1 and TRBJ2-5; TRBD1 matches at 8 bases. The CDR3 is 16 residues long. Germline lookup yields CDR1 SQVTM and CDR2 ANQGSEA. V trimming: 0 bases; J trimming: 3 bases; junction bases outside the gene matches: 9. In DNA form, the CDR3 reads TGCAGCGTTGAAGATCGGCGCAGGGGGCGCGAAGAGACCCAGTACTTC. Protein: CSVEDRRRGREETQYF.

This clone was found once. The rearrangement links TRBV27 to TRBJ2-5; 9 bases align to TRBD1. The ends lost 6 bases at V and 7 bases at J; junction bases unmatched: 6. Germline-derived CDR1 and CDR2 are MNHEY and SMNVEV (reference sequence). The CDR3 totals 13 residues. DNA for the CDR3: TGTGCCAGCAGCGAGGACAGGGGAGGGACCCAGTACTTC. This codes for CASSEDRGGTQYF.

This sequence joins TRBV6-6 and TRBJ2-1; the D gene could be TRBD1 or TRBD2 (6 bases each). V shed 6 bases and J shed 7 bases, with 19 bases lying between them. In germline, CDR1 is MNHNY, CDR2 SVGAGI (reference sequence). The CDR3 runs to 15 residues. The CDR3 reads CASREGGSRNNEQFF. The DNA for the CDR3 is TGTGCCAGCAGAGAAGGGGGGAGTCGGAATAATGAGCAGTTCTTC.

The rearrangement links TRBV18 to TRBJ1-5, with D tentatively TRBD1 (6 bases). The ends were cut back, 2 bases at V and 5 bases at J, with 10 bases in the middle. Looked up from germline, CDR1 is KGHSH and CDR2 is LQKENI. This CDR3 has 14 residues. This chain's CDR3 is CASSPMNRDQPQHF. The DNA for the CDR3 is TGTGCCAGCTCACCAATGAACAGGGATCAGCCCCAGCATTTT.

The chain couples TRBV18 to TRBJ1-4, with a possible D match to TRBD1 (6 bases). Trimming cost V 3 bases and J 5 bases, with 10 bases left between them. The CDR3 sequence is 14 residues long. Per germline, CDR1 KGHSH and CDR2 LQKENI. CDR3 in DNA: TGTGCCAGCTCACCTAGGGACAACAATGAAAAACTGTTTTTT. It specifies CASSPRDNNEKLFF.

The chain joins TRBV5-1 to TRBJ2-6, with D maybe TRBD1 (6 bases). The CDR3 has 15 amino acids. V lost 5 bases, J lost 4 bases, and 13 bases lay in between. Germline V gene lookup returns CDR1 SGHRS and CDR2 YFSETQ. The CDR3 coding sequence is TGCGCCAGCAGGCCACAGGGAAGCGGGGCCAACGTCCTGACTTTC. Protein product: CASRPQGSGANVLTF.

In DNA form, the CDR3 reads TGTGCCTGGAGGCTAAGCACCGGGGAGCTGTTTTTT. It translates to CAWRLSTGELFF. V usage is TRBV30 and J usage is TRBJ2-2; D is uncertain. The CDR3 extends over 12 amino acids. Per germline, CDR1 GTSNPN and CDR2 SVGIG (reference sequence). With 3 bases removed from V and 4 bases from J, the gap between germline ends came to 6 bases.

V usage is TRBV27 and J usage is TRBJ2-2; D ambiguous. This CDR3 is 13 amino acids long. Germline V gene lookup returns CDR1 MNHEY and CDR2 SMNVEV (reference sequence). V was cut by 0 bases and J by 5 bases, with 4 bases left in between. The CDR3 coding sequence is TGTGCCAGCAGTTTATCTAGGACCGGGGAGCTGTTTTTT. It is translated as CASSLSRTGELFF.

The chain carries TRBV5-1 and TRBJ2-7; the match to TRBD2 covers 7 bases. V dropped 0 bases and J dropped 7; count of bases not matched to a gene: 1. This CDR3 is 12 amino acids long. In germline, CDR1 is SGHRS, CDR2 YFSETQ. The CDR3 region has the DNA TGCGCCAGCAGCTTGGAGGGAGGGGAGCAGTACTTC. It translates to CASSLEGGEQYF.

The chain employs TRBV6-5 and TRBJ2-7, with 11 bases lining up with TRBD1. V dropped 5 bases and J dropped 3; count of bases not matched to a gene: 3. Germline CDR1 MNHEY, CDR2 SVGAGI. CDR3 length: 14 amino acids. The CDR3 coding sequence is TGTGCCAGCAGTGGGACAGGGGGGCACTACGAGCAGTACTTC. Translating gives CASSGTGGHYEQYF.

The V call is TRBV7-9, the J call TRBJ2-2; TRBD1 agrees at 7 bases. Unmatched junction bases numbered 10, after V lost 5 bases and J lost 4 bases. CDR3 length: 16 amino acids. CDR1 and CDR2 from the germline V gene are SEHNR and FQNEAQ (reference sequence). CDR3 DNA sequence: TGTGCCAGCAGCCGGCTCCCCGGGACAGCCACCGGGGAGCTGTTTTTT. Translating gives CASSRLPGTATGELFF.

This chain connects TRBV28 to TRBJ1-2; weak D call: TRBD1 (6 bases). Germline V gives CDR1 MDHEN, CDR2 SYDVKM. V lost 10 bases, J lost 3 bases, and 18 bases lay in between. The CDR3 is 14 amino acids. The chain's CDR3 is CAISPGGPDYGYTF. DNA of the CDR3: TGTGCCATTTCGCCGGGGGGGCCCGACTATGGCTACACCTTC.

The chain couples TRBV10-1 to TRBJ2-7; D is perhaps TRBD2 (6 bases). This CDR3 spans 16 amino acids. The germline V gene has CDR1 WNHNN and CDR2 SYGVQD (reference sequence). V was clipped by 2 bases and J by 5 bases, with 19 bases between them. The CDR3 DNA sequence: TGCGCCAGCAGTGAGGGGCCCCCGACTAGTTTCCACGAGCAGTACTTC. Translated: CASSEGPPTSFHEQYF.

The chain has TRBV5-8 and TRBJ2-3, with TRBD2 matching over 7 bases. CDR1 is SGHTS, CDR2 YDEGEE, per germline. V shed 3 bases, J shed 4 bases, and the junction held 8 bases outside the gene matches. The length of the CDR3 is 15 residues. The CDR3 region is CASSSTSSEADTQYF. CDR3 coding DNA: TGTGCCAGCAGCTCGACTAGCTCGGAGGCAGATACGCAGTATTTT.

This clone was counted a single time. CDR3 bases: TGTGCCAGTCTCGCGCGCGGGGTGTGGGAGATCGGCTACACCTTC. Translated, it gives CASLARGVWEIGYTF. The chain is built from TRBV19 and TRBJ1-2; D is ambiguous. The V gene's germline CDR1 is LNHDA and CDR2 SQIVND (reference sequence). The CDR3 length is 15 residues. V lost 8 bases and J 8 bases, leaving 24 bases between the germline ends.

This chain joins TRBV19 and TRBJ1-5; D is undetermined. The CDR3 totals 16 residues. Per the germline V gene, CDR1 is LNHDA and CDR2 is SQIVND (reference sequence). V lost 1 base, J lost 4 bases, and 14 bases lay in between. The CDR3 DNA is TGTGCCAGTAGTATAGTCGGCGTACTAGGGAATCAGCCCCAGCATTTT. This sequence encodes CASSIVGVLGNQPQHF.

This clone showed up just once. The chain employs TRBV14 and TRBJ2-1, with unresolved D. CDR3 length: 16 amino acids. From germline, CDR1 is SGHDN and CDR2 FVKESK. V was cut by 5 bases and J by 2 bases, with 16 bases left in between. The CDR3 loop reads CASSFGRVWAYNEQFF. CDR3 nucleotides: TGTGCCAGCAGCTTCGGACGGGTCTGGGCCTACAATGAGCAGTTCTTC. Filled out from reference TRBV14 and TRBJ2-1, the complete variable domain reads EAGVTQFPSHSVIEKGQTVTLRCDPISGHDNLYWYRRVMGKEIKFLLHFVKESKQDESGMPNNRFLAERTGGTYSTLKVQPAELEDSGVYFCASSFGRVWAYNEQFFGPGTRLTVL.

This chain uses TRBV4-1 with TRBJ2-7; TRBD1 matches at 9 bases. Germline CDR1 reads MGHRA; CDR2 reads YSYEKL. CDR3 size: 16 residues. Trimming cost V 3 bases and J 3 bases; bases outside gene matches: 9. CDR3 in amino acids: CASSHQSQGAGYEQYF. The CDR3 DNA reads TGCGCCAGCAGCCACCAGTCACAGGGGGCAGGCTACGAGCAGTACTTC.

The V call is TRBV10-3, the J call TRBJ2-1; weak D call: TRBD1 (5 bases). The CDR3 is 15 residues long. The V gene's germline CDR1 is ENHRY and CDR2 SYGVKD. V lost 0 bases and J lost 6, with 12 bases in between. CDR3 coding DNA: TGTGCCATCAGTGAGTCGGGGCGCGTGGGCAATGAGCAGTTCTTC. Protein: CAISESGRVGNEQFF.

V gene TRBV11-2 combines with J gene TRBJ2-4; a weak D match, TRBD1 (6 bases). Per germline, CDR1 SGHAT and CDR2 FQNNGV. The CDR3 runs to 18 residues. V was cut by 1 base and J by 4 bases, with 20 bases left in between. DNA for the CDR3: TGTGCCAGCAGCTTAGCTCCCATGGGGGCTGGGAGAAAAAACATTCAGTACTTC. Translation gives CASSLAPMGAGRKNIQYF.

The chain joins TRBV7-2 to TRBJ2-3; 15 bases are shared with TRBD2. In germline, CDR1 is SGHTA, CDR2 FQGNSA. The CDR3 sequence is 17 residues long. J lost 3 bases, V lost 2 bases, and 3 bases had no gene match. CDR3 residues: CASSLRTSGRGTDTQYF. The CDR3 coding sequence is TGTGCCAGCAGCTTAAGGACTAGCGGGAGGGGGACAGATACGCAGTATTTT.

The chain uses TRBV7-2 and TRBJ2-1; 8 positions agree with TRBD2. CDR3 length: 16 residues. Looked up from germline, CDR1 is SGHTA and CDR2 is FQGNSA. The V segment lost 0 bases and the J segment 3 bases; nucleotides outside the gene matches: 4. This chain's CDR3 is CASSLAHGTSYNEQFF. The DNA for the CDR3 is TGTGCCAGCAGCTTAGCCCATGGGACTAGCTACAATGAGCAGTTCTTC.

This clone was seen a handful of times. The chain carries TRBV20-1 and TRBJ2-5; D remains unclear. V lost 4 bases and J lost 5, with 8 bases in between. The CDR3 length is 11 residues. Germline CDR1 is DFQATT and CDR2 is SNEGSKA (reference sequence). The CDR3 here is CSAILAETQYF. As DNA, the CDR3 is TGCAGTGCTATTTTGGCGGAGACCCAGTACTTC.